These 20 T cell receptor beta chains came from one sample sequenced in a study of blood T cell repertoires in COVID-19 (TCRdb year 2020). To prepare the library, the immunoSEQ multiplex PCR assay was applied. TCRdb's version of the immuneACCESS table is confined to in-frame rearrangements and falls short of the full clone set. An unresolved V gene accounts for under half of the shortfall where checked; the remainder is of unknown origin. In this sample the table shows some 160,000 clones, around four fifths of which occur a single time. 2% to 2.5% of the sample is in the top ten clones. The specimen was peripheral blood. These receptor sequences come from a woman aged 80 or over with acute or convalescent COVID-19.

The chain uses TRBV30 and TRBJ2-2; weak D call: TRBD1 (6 bases). Germline loops: CDR1 GTSNPN, CDR2 SVGIG (reference sequence). Trimming removed 4 bases at V and 4 bases at J, with 22 bases between. CDR3 length equals 17 residues. The CDR3 spells CAWTSAPGQDGTGELFF. CDR3 bases: TGTGCCTGGACCTCGGCACCGGGACAAGATGGCACCGGGGAGCTGTTTTTT.

V is TRBV3-1 (or the pseudogene TRBV3-2) and J is TRBJ2-7, with TRBD2 matching 9 bases. J gave up 5 bases and V 4 bases, and 15 bases lay outside the gene matches. The germline V gene encodes CDR1 LGHDT and CDR2 YNNKEL (reference sequence). This CDR3 has 17 amino acids. Written as DNA, the CDR3 is TGTGCCAGCAGCCCGTGGGTAGCGGGGGACTTTCATGACGAGCAGTACTTC. Its translation is CASSPWVAGDFHDEQYF.

This clone has a single count. CDR3: CASSRRDLGYTF. The DNA for the CDR3 is TGTGCCAGCAGTCGGAGGGACTTGGGCTACACCTTC. This sequence joins TRBV6-5 and TRBJ1-2, with D possibly matching TRBD1 (5 bases). The CDR3 loop spans 12 amino acids. Trimming shortened V by 5 bases and J by 8 bases, and 12 bases separated the two germline ends. The V gene's germline CDR1 is MNHEY and CDR2 SVGAGI.

The chain is built from TRBV18 and TRBJ2-6; a possible D gene is TRBD2 (6 bases). The length of the CDR3 is 14 residues. V lost 8 bases to trimming and J lost 4 bases, with 12 bases between them. Per germline, CDR1 KGHSH and CDR2 LQKENI. In DNA, the CDR3 is TGTGCCAGCGGCGGGGTCGGCGGGGCCAACGTCCTGACTTTC. As protein: CASGGVGGANVLTF.

CDR3 sequence: CASSVGGGAYNSPLHF. DNA for the CDR3: TGTGCCAGCAGCGTAGGAGGAGGGGCCTATAATTCACCCCTCCACTTT. The chain combines TRBV9 with TRBJ1-6; D is possibly TRBD1 (5 bases). V shed 0 bases and J shed 2 bases, with 9 bases lying between them. Germline CDR1 is SGDLS and CDR2 is YYNGEE. The CDR3 sequence is 16 residues long.

The gene calls are TRBV18 and TRBJ1-1, with TRBD1 as a possible D gene (5 bases). Germline CDR1 is KGHSH and CDR2 is LQKENI. V was clipped by 5 bases and J by 4 bases, with 11 bases between them. The CDR3 runs to 13 residues. Written as DNA, the CDR3 is TGTGCCAGCTCAGTGAAGACAGCCACTGAAGCTTTCTTT. Protein product: CASSVKTATEAFF.

The chain is built from TRBV6-1 and TRBJ2-6, with D tentatively TRBD2 (5 bases). The germline gives CDR1 MNHNS, CDR2 SASEGT. There are 15 residues in the CDR3. With 2 bases removed from V and 9 bases from J, the gap between germline ends came to 14 bases. The CDR3 sequence is CASSENPGIGNVLTF. The CDR3 DNA follows: TGTGCCAGCAGTGAAAATCCCGGGATCGGCAACGTCCTGACTTTC.

This clone was observed a few times. The chain employs TRBV6-5 and TRBJ1-3; D is possibly TRBD1 (6 bases). The germline V and J ends were trimmed by 5 bases and 6 bases, with 14 bases remaining between them. This CDR3 contains 14 residues. From germline, CDR1 is MNHEY and CDR2 SVGAGI. CDR3 nucleotides: TGTGCCAGCAGTATCGGTCAGGGGTTAAACACCATATATTTT. Its protein is CASSIGQGLNTIYF.

This chain uses TRBV7-2 with TRBJ2-1; TRBD1 matches 7 bases. The CDR3 totals 16 residues. Germline V gene lookup returns CDR1 SGHTA and CDR2 FQGNSA. Unmatched junction bases numbered 3, after V lost 0 bases and J lost 1 base. CDR3 region: CASSLAATGSYNEQFF. For the CDR3, the DNA is TGTGCCAGCAGCTTAGCTGCGACAGGGTCCTACAATGAGCAGTTCTTC.

Only one count was recorded for this clone. This chain connects TRBV29-1 to TRBJ1-1; 8 positions match TRBD1. This CDR3 is built from 14 residues. Germline lookup yields CDR1 SQVTM and CDR2 ANQGSEA. The trim removed 4 bases at V and 0 bases at J, leaving 4 bases unmatched. CDR3 DNA sequence: TGCAGCGTTGCCCGGACAGGGATGAACACTGAAGCTTTCTTT. This translates into CSVARTGMNTEAFF.

This clone was seen more than once but under ten times. The chain recombines TRBV3-1 (or the pseudogene TRBV3-2) with TRBJ1-5; 8 bases map to TRBD1. CDR3 length: 14 residues. V gave up 2 bases and J gave up 5 bases; unmatched junction bases: 2. The germline V gene has CDR1 LGHDT and CDR2 YNNKEL (reference sequence). CDR3 loop: CASSQSTGDQPQHF. Here the CDR3 DNA reads TGTGCCAGCAGCCAATCGACAGGGGATCAGCCCCAGCATTTT.

This chain uses TRBV19 with TRBJ2-7; 7 bases are shared with TRBD2. Per germline, CDR1 LNHDA and CDR2 SQIVND (reference sequence). The CDR3 is made up of 15 amino acids. V lost 5 bases and J lost 0; bases outside the gene matches: 7. CDR3 residues: CASSANGRISYEQYF. For the CDR3, the DNA is TGTGCCAGTAGTGCTAACGGGAGGATCTCCTACGAGCAGTACTTC.

The V gene is TRBV3-1 (or the pseudogene TRBV3-2), the J gene TRBJ2-1; 8 bases map to TRBD2. Trimming at V came to 4 bases and at J to 6 bases, leaving 5 bases not matched to a gene. Germline V gives CDR1 LGHDT, CDR2 YNNKEL (reference sequence). This CDR3 contains 14 residues. This CDR3 is CASSPGLDSNEQFF. In DNA, the CDR3 is TGTGCCAGCAGCCCGGGACTAGATTCCAATGAGCAGTTCTTC.

The chain recombines TRBV6-6 with TRBJ1-1; D possibly corresponds to TRBD1 (6 bases). V was cut by 5 bases and J by 2 bases, with 24 bases left in between. This CDR3 comprises 18 residues. Germline V gene sequence: CDR1 MNHNY, CDR2 SVGAGI (reference sequence). The CDR3 DNA reads TGTGCCAGCAGTCGGCCGGAACGTACAGGGAACTTAAACACTGAAGCTTTCTTT. Translation: CASSRPERTGNLNTEAFF.

The V gene is TRBV20-1, the J gene TRBJ1-2, with D possibly being TRBD1 (5 bases). The CDR3 is 12 amino acids. Germline CDR1 DFQATT, CDR2 SNEGSKA (reference sequence). The V end was cut by 3 bases, the J end by 8 bases, with 13 bases between. CDR3 loop: CSASWQGEGYTF. CDR3 coding DNA: TGCAGTGCTAGTTGGCAGGGCGAGGGCTACACCTTC.

The V and J genes are TRBV7-9 and TRBJ1-1; 7 bases align to TRBD1. The CDR3 runs 15 residues. Looked up from germline, CDR1 is SEHNR and CDR2 is FQNEAQ (reference sequence). Unmatched junction bases numbered 8, after V lost 5 bases and J lost 2 bases. CDR3 nucleotides: TGTGCCAGCAGCCCCCGGGACAGAGTAAACACTGAAGCTTTCTTT. Its translation is CASSPRDRVNTEAFF. The complete variable domain, with remaining parts taken from reference TRBV7-9 and TRBJ1-1, reads DTGVSQNPRHKITKRGQNVTFRCDPISEHNRLYWYRQTLGQGPEFLTYFQNEAQLEKSRLLSDRFSAERPKGSFSTLEIQRTEQGDSAMYLCASSPRDRVNTEAFFGQGTRLTVV.

The DNA of the CDR3 is TGTGCCAGCAGTTTATCAGGGAGCCACGGCTACACCTTC. It codes for CASSLSGSHGYTF. V and J are TRBV27 and TRBJ1-2; D not certain. CDR1 and CDR2 (germline): MNHEY, SMNVEV (reference sequence). The CDR3 length is 13 residues. The V and J ends lost 0 bases and 8 bases respectively, with 10 bases between them.

The genes are TRBV11-2 and TRBJ2-5; D ambiguous. Trimming took off 3 bases at V and 2 bases at J, with 7 bases between the two ends. CDR3 length: 13 amino acids. CDR1 is SGHAT and CDR2 is FQNNGV in the germline V gene. CDR3 nucleotides: TGTGCCAGCAGCTTTGAGCCTCAAGAGACCCAGTACTTC. Its translation: CASSFEPQETQYF.

This clone was seen only once. The J gene is TRBJ2-2, the V gene TRBV15; 8 bases match TRBD1. Per germline, CDR1 LNHNV and CDR2 YYDKDF (reference sequence). The junction had 5 bases not matched to a gene; V was cut back by 10 bases and J by 7 bases. The CDR3 runs 12 residues. DNA for the CDR3: TGTGCCATCAGGGGGCCGGGCGGGGAGCTGTTTTTT. Its translation is CAIRGPGGELFF.

The chain links TRBV13 to TRBJ2-3, with D possibly matching TRBD1 (6 bases). This CDR3 comprises 13 residues. V lost 5 bases and J lost 5, with 11 bases in between. The V gene's germline CDR1 is PRHDT and CDR2 FYEKMQ (reference sequence). The CDR3: CASSLKQGDTQYF. In DNA form, the CDR3 reads TGTGCCAGCAGCCTCAAACAGGGAGATACGCAGTATTTT. Full variable domain (rest looked up from reference TRBV13 and TRBJ2-3): AAGVIQSPRHLIKEKRETATLKCYPIPRHDTVYWYQQGPGQDPQFLISFYEKMQSDKGSIPDRFSAQQFSDYHSELNMSSLELGDSALYFCASSLKQGDTQYFGPGTRLTVL.